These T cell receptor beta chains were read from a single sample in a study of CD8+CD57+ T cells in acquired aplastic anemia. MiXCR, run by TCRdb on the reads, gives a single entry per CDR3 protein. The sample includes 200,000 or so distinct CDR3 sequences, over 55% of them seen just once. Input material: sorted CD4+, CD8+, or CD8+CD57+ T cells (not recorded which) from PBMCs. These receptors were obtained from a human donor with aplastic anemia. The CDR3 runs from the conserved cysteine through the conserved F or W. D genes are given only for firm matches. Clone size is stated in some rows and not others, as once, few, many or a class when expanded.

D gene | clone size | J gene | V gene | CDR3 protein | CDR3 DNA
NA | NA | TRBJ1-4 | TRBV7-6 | CASSLETHEKLFF | TGTGCCAGCAGCTTGGAGACTCATGAAAAACTGTTTTTT
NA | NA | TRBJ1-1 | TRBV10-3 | CAISESRGTEAFF | TGTGCCATCAGTGAGTCCCGGGGAACTGAAGCTTTCTTT
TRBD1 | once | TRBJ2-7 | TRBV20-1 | CSARGLETGGLYEQYF | TGCAGTGCTAGAGGGCTTGAGACAGGGGGCTTGTATGAGCAGTACTTC
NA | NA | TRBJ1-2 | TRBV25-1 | CASSQDKFYGYTF | TGTGCCAGCAGTCAGGACAAGTTCTATGGCTACACCTTC
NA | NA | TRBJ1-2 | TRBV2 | CASSINGSEHYGYTF | TGTGCCAGCAGTATTAATGGTTCCGAGCACTATGGCTACACCTTC
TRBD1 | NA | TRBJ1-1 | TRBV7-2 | CASSWDRGYEAFF | TGCGCCAGCAGCTGGGACAGGGGGTATGAAGCTTTCTTT
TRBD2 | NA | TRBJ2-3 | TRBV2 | CASLYLKRGGGTDPQYF | TGTGCCAGCCTGTACCTCAAGCGGGGGGGGGGCACAGATCCGCAGTACTTT
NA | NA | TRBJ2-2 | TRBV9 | CASSVRGSGELFF | TGTGCCAGCAGCGTACGAGGGTCCGGGGAGCTGTTTTTT
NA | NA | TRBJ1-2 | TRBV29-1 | CSVAGDFYGYTF | TGCAGCGTCGCAGGGGATTTCTATGGCTACACCTTC
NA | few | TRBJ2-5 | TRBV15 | CATSRSREQETQYF | TGTGCCACCAGCAGATCCAGAGAACAAGAGACCCAGTACTTC
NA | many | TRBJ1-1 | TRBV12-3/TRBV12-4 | CASSYRDVRRDTEAFF | TGTGCCAGCAGCTACCGGGACGTCCGGAGGGACACTGAAGCTTTCTTT
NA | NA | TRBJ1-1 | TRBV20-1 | CSASSRRNTEAFF | TGCAGTGCTAGTAGCAGGAGGAACACTGAAGCTTTCTTT
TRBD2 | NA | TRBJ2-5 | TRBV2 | CASTTSGGRETQYF | TGTGCCAGCACTACTAGCGGGGGGCGAGAGACCCAGTACTTC
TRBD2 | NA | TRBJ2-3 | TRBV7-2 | CASSLERGGWNTQYF | TGTGCCAGCAGCCTCGAGCGGGGGGGTTGGAATACGCAGTATTTT
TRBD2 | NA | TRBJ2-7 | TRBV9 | CASTADSWGGEQYF | TGTGCCAGCACGGCGGACTCTTGGGGGGGAGAGCAGTACTTC
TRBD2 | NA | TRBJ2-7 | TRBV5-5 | CASTTGGNPSYEQYF | TGTGCCAGCACCACGGGGGGGAACCCATCCTACGAGCAGTACTTC
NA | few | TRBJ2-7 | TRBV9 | CASSLVFGYEQYF | TGTGCCAGCAGCTTAGTTTTCGGCTACGAGCAGTACTTC
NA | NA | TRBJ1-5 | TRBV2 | CASSPSYSNQPQHF | TGTGCCAGCAGCCCAAGTTATAGCAATCAGCCCCAGCATTTT
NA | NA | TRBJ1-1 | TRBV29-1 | CSVTPGVNTEAFF | TGCAGCGTGACTCCGGGAGTGAACACTGAAGCTTTCTTT
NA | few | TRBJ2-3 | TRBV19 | CASSRQGSTDTQYF | TGTGCCAGTAGTCGGCAGGGATCCACAGATACGCAGTATTTT
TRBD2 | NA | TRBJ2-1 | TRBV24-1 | CATSLSGRDEQFF | TGTGCCACCAGTCTTAGCGGGAGGGATGAGCAGTTCTTC
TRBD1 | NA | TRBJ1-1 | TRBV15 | CATSENPGGRVAFF | TGTGCCACCAGCGAAAACCCAGGGGGCCGGGTAGCTTTCTTT
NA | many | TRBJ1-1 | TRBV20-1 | CSARDDQPNTEAFF | TGCAGTGCTAGAGACGACCAACCGAACACTGAAGCTTTCTTT
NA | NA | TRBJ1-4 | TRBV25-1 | CASRPWGGGNEKLFF | TGTGCCAGCCGGCCGTGGGGGGGAGGAAATGAAAAACTGTTTTTT
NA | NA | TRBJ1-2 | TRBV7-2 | CASSLDINYGYTF | TGTGCCAGCAGCTTGGACATTAACTATGGCTACACCTTC
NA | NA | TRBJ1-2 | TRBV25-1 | CASSDRTGYHGYTF | TGTGCCAGCAGTGACCGAACAGGGTATCATGGCTACACCTTC
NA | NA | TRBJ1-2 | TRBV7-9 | CASSPESGNYGYTF | TGTGCCAGCAGCCCAGAGTCGGGCAACTATGGCTACACCTTC
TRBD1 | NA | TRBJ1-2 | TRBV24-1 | CATSDGGQGAQGYTF | TGTGCCACCAGTGATGGGGGACAGGGGGCGCAAGGCTACACCTTC
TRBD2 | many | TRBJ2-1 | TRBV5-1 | CASSYRGGINEQFF | TGCGCCAGCAGCTACCGGGGGGGGATCAATGAGCAGTTCTTC
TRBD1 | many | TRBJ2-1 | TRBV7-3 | CASSLTGGFDEQFF | TGTGCCAGCAGCTTGACAGGGGGCTTCGATGAGCAGTTCTTC
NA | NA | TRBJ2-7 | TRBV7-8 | CASSLDGIYEQYF | TGTGCCAGCAGCTTAGACGGGATCTACGAGCAGTACTTC
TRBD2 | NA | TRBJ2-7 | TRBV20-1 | CSYPRSGGSYEQYF | TGCAGTTATCCCCGTAGCGGGGGATCCTACGAGCAGTACTTC
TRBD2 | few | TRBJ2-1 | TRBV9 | CASSVVGGSYNEQFF | TGTGCCAGCAGCGTAGTTGGCGGGAGTTACAATGAGCAGTTCTTC
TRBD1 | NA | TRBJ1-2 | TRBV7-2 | CASSPVLDRECLF | TGTGCCAGCAGCCCTGTTCTAGACAGGGAATGTCTATTC
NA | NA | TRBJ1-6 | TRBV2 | CASSYNQGSPLHF | TGTGCCAGCAGTTATAACCAGGGTTCACCCCTCCACTTT
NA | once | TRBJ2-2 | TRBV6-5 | CARQGRHGELFF | TGTGCCAGACAGGGTCGGCACGGGGAGCTGTTTTTT
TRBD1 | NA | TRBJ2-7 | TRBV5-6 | CASKQLGTEAYEQYF | TGTGCCAGCAAACAACTCGGGACAGAGGCCTACGAGCAGTACTTC
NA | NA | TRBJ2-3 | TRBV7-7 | CASSRARGADTQYF | TGTGCTAGCAGCCGGGCCAGGGGCGCAGATACGCAGTATTTT
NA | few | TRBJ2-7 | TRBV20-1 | CSARDTASRYEQYF | TGCAGTGCTAGAGATACGGCCAGCCGCTACGAGCAGTACTTC
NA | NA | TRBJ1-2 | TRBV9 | CASSVWDDLAYGYTF | TGTGCCAGCAGCGTATGGGATGATTTGGCCTATGGCTACACCTTC
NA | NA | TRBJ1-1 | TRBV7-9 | CASSSVGGGNTEAFF | TGTGCCAGCAGCTCCGTCGGTGGAGGGAACACTGAAGCTTTCTTT
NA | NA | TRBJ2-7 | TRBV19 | CASSIAWGGSYEQYF | TGTGCCAGTAGTATAGCCTGGGGGGGCAGCTACGAGCAGTACTTC
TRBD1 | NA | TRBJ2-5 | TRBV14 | CASSQLPGQGKETQYF | TGTGCCAGCAGCCAACTCCCGGGACAGGGCAAAGAGACCCAGTACTTC
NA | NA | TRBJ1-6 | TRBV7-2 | CASSLALSGNSPLHF | TGTGCCAGCAGCTTAGCGCTAAGCGGGAATTCACCCCTCCACTTT
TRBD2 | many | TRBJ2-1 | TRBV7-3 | CASSLTPGLLYNEQFF | TGTGCCAGCAGCTTAACGCCGGGACTACTCTACAATGAGCAGTTCTTC
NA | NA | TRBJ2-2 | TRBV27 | CASSSPPYTGELFF | TGTGCCAGCAGCTCCCCTCCCTATACCGGGGAGCTGTTTTTT
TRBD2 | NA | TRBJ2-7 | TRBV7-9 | CASSAGLAGTSYEQYF | TGTGCCAGCAGCGCGGGACTAGCGGGGACCTCCTACGAGCAGTACTTC
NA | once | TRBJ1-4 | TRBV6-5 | CASRRRGRDEKLFF | TGTGCCAGCAGACGACGGGGGAGGGATGAAAAACTGTTTTTT
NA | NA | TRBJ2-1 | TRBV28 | CASSLSLAMYNEQFF | TGTGCCAGCAGTTTAAGCCTAGCGATGTACAATGAGCAGTTCTTC
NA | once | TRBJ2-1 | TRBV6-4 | CASSWTDNKEQFF | TGTGCCAGCAGTTGGACGGATAACAAAGAGCAGTTCTTC
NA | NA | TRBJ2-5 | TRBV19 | CASSIDTETQYF | TGTGCCAGTAGTATAGACACAGAGACCCAGTACTTC